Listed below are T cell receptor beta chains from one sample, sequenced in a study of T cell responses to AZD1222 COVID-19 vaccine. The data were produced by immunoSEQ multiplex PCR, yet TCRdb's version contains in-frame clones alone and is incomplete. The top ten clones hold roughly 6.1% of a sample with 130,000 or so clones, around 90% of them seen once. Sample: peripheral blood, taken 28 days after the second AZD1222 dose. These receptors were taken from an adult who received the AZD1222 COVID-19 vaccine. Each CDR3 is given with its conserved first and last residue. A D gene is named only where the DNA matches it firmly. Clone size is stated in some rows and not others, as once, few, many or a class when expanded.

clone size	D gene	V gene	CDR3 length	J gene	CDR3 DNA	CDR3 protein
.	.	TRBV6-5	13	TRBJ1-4	TGTGCCAGCACCAATGCGGGGCTTGAAAAACTGTTTTTT	CASTNAGLEKLFF
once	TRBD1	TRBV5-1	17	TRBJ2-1	TGCGCCAGCAGCTTAGGTTCGGGACAGGGTATGGGCAATGAGCAGTTCTTC	CASSLGSGQGMGNEQFF
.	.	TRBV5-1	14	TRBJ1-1	TGCGCCAGCACCCTGGGCGGGGTGTACACTGAAGCTTTCTTT	CASTLGGVYTEAFF
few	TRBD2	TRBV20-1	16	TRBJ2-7	TGCAGTGCTAGTGGAGGAACTAGCGGAGTCTCCCTCGAGCAGTACTTC	CSASGGTSGVSLEQYF
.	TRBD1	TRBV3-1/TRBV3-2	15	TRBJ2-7	TGTGCCAGCAGCCAAATGTCGGGACAGGGGTACGAGCAGTACTTC	CASSQMSGQGYEQYF
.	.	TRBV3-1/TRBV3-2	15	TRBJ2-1	TGTGCCAGCAGCCAAGCCCCAGGGGTCTACAATGAGCAGTTCTTC	CASSQAPGVYNEQFF
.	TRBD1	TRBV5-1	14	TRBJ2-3	TGCGCCAGCACCGGACAGGGTGGCACAGATACGCAGTATTTT	CASTGQGGTDTQYF
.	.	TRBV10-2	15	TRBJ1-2	TGCGCCAGCAGTGAGTCAAGGGGGGGAAAGAATGGCTACACCTTC	CASSESRGGKNGYTF
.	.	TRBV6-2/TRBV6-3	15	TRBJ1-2	TGTGCCAGCAGCCCGTCTTTTGGGGCGGGCTATGGCTACACCTTC	CASSPSFGAGYGYTF
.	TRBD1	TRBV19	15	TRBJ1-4	TGTGCCAGTAGTATCCTGGGACAGGGGGACGGAAAACTGTTTTTT	CASSILGQGDGKLFF
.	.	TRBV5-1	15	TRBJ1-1	TGCGCCAGCAGCCTCATGACACGGGTGAACACTGAAGCTTTCTTT	CASSLMTRVNTEAFF
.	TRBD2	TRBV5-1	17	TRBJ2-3	TGCGCCAGCAGCCCGGGGACTAGCTCCCTTTCGGAAGATACGCAGTATTTT	CASSPGTSSLSEDTQYF
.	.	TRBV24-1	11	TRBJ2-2	TGTGCCACCAGCTCGGCCGGGGAGCTGTTTTTT	CATSSAGELFF
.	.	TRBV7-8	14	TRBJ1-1	TGTGCCAGCAGCTCAACACAGGGGAACACTGAAGCTTTCTTT	CASSSTQGNTEAFF
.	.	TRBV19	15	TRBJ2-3	TGTGCCAGTAAAAGGGCCCCCCAGACGTCAGATACGCAGTATTTT	CASKRAPQTSDTQYF
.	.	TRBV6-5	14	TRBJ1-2	TGTGCCAGCCGCCTGGGAGGGCATAACTATGGCTACACCTTC	CASRLGGHNYGYTF
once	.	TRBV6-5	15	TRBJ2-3	TGTGCCAGCAGATCTGCGTGGGGGCTCACAGATACGCAGTATTTT	CASRSAWGLTDTQYF
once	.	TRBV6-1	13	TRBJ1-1	TGTGCCAGCAGTGAACACAAGAACACTGAAGCTTTCTTT	CASSEHKNTEAFF
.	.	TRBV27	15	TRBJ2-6	TGTGCCAGCAACCCCGGCGGAGCTGGGGCCAACGTCCTGACTTTC	CASNPGGAGANVLTF
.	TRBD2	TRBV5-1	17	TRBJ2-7	TGCGCCAGCAGCTTGAGTCCTAGCGGGAGTAACTCCTACGAGCAGTACTTC	CASSLSPSGSNSYEQYF
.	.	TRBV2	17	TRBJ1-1	TGTGCCAGCAGTGAGGGGGTTGGGGGGCTGAGGAGCACTGAAGCTTTCTTT	CASSEGVGGLRSTEAFF
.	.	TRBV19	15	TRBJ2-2	TGTGCCAGTAGCCCCTTGGCCCCGAACACCGGGGAGCTGTTTTTT	CASSPLAPNTGELFF
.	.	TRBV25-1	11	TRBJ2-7	TGTGCCAGCAGCGGATACTACGAGCAGTACTTC	CASSGYYEQYF
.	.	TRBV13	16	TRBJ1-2	TGTGCCAGCAGCTTGCTGAGCGTAGCAGGAAACTATGGCTACACCTTC	CASSLLSVAGNYGYTF
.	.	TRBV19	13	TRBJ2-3	TGTGCCAGTAGTATCTCTCAGGGGGATACGCAGTATTTT	CASSISQGDTQYF
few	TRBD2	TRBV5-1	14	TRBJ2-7	TGCGCCAGCAGCTTTAGCAGCGGGAGTTACGAGCAGTACTTC	CASSFSSGSYEQYF
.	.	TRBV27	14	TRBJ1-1	TGTGCCAGCAGTTTATTAGTGGGGAACACTGAAGCTTTCTTT	CASSLLVGNTEAFF
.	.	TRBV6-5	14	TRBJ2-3	TGTGCCAGCAGCCGGTCCTGGCGGACAGATACGCAGTATTTT	CASSRSWRTDTQYF
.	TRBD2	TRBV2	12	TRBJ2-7	TGTGCCGCCGGGAGGGGACCCTACGAGCAGTACTTC	CAAGRGPYEQYF
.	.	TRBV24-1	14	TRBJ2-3	TGTGCCACCAGTGATAGAGGTAGCGCAGATACGCAGTATTTT	CATSDRGSADTQYF
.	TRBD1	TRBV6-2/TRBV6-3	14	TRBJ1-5	TGTGCCAGCAGTCCAGGGGGCTCAAGGCAGCCCCAGCATTTT	CASSPGGSRQPQHF
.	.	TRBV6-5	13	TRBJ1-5	TGTGCCAGCGGGCTGACTAGCAATCAGCCCCAGCATTTT	CASGLTSNQPQHF
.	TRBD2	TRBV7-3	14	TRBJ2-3	TGTGCCAGCAGCACTAGCGGCGGCACAGATACGCAGTATTTT	CASSTSGGTDTQYF
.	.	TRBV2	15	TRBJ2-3	TGTGCCAGCAGTAAGATGTTAGCGAGCACAGATACGCAGTATTTT	CASSKMLASTDTQYF
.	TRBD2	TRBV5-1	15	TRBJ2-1	TGCGCCAGCAGCTCCCGGGGGGAGGGCCGGAATGAGCAGTTCTTC	CASSSRGEGRNEQFF
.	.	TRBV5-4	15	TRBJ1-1	TGTGCCAGCAGCCCCCAGGGGAGGGTGAACACTGAAGCTTTCTTT	CASSPQGRVNTEAFF
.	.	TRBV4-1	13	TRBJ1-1	TGCGCCAGCAGCCAAAGGGGAGACACTGAAGCTTTCTTT	CASSQRGDTEAFF
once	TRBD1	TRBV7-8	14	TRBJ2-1	TGTGCCAGCAGCTTCGGACAGGGGGCGGGTGAGCAGTTCTTC	CASSFGQGAGEQFF
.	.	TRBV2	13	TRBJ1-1	TGTGCCAGCCGGGGGATGGAGGGGGGTGAAGCTTTCTTT	CASRGMEGGEAFF
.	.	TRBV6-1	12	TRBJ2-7	TGTGCCAGCAGTGACAGAGCCTACGAGCAGTACTTC	CASSDRAYEQYF
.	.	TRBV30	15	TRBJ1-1	TGTGCCTGGAGGCGCTGGGGGGCAGGGAACACTGAAGCTTTCTTT	CAWRRWGAGNTEAFF
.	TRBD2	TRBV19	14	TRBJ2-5	TGTGCCAGTAGTCGGGGGGGGTTCTTCGAGACCCAGTACTTC	CASSRGGFFETQYF
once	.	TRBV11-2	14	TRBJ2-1	TGTGCCAGCAGCCTTTTCACACCCTACAATGAGCAGTTCTTC	CASSLFTPYNEQFF
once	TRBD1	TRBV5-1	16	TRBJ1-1	TGCGCCAGCAGCCCCCAGGGGGTAAGGGAGGGCACTGAAGCTTTCTTT	CASSPQGVREGTEAFF
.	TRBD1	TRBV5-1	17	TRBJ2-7	TGCGCCAGCAGCTTGGGCGAACAGGGGCAAGACTCCTACGAGCAGTACTTC	CASSLGEQGQDSYEQYF
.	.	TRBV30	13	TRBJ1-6	TGTGCCTGGTCAAGAGGGGGGAATTCACCCCTCCACTTT	CAWSRGGNSPLHF
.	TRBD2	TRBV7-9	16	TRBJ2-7	TGTGCCAGCAGCCTGGGACTAGCGGGGGAGCAAGGAGAGCAGTACTTC	CASSLGLAGEQGEQYF
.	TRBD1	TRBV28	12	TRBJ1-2	TGTGCCAGCAGCGACAGGGCGAGCGGCTACACCTTC	CASSDRASGYTF
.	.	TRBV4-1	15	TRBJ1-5	TGCGCCAGCAGCCAACCGGACGGCAGCAATCAGCCCCAGCATTTT	CASSQPDGSNQPQHF